This T cell receptor (beta chain) came from a study of regulatory T cells in long-lasting Graves disease. Sample time point: newly diagnosed GD, antithyroid drugs for less than 3 months. RNA extracted from PBMCs served as the sequencing template. The CDR3 spans 16 residues. CDR1 is MGHDK and CDR2 is SYGVNS in the germline V gene. V gave up 1 base and J gave up 2 bases, with 12 bases separating them. Arm-PCR with iRepertoire HTBI primers amplified the CDR3 regions for these TCR beta libraries. Each CDR3 protein gets one entry after TCRdb re-called the multiplex PCR reads with MiXCR. The sample records around 450,000 distinct CDR3 sequences, more than 13% being singletons. The same sample was also studied in work on T cells in Graves' hyperthyroidism and ophthalmopathy.

The sample here was peripheral blood mononuclear cells (PBMCs), taken at new diagnosis, from a patient treated with antithyroid drugs. The sequence was obtained from a woman aged 25 to 39 with Graves disease. The chain employs TRBV25-1 and TRBJ1-5; TRBD1 might be the D (5 bases). The CDR3 DNA reads as TGTGCCAGCAGTGAATCCAGGGAAGAGGGCAATCAGCCCCAGCATTTT. Protein product: CASSESREEGNQPQHF. The full variable domain, with the rest looked up from reference TRBV25-1 and TRBJ1-5, is EADIYQTPRYLVIGTGKKITLECSQTMGHDKMYWYQQDPGMELHLIHYSYGVNSTEKGDLSSESTVSRIRTEHFPLTLESARPSHTSQYLCASSESREEGNQPQHFGDGTRLSIL.